What follows is one TCR beta chain and its context. These data are taken from a study of CD8 T cells in Susac syndrome. The V end lost 2 bases, the J end lost 0 bases, and 7 bases lay between the germline ends. Germline V gene data show CDR1 as DFQATT and CDR2 as SNEGSKA (reference sequence). The CDR3 covers 13 residues. The study sequenced TCR beta in blood CD8+ and CD4+ T cells. TEMRA cells were FACS-enriched, unlike CD8+ and CD4+ T cells, which were negatively isolated. The RNA input was about 0.5 to 1 ug, and it was reverse transcribed with random hexamers. MiXCR, run by TCRdb on the immunoSEQ multiplex PCR reads, gives a single entry per CDR3 protein. Of some 300,000 distinct CDR3 sequences in the sample, 70% to 90% were seen once.

The receptor was isolated from a human donor with multiple sclerosis. The sequenced sample was CD8+ T cells from PBMCs. This sequence joins TRBV20-1 and TRBJ1-2, with D possibly matching TRBD1 (5 bases). The CDR3 bases are TGCAGTGCTAGATCCAGGGCTAACTATGGCTACACCTTC. Its translation: CSARSRANYGYTF.